This T cell receptor beta chain was identified during a study of blood T cells in healthy people across ages. Study background: Capturing about one barcoded beta molecule per two T cells was achieved by template switching. Study-wide findings and caveats: TCR beta diversity was tightly associated with the proportion of naive T cells.

The use of a sample-barcoded 5' primer and a J-beta primer mix characterized a second PCR of roughly 6 to 11 cycles. A single record per CDR3 protein comes from TCRdb applying MiXCR to the 5' RACE reads. Of 760,000 or so distinct CDR3 sequences listed, just under 25% are singletons. This CDR3 has 13 amino acids. Germline lookup yields CDR1 SGHTA and CDR2 FQGTGA. Trimming removed 5 bases at V and 7 bases at J, with 11 bases between. Worth noting for this clonotype: Its antigen is undetermined.

The total RNA that was extracted per sample amounted to at least 5.5 micrograms. These data also featured in a second study, about T cells of mothers and their children.

The rearrangement joins TRBV7-3 to TRBJ2-2; D tentatively fits TRBD1 or TRBD2 (5 bases each). The sample was blood. The sequence was obtained from a boy aged 5-17 years in good health. CDR3 DNA sequence: TGTGCCAGCAGCCTCGGGGACGGCGGGGAGCTGTTTTTT. Protein sequence: CASSLGDGGELFF.